The present TCR beta chain was sequenced within a study of beta chain features in type 1 diabetes. Study-wide background: On cell yields, gender and age, patients and healthy donors were similar.

CDR1 and CDR2 (germline): SGHRS, YFSETQ. Losses at the gene ends were 0 bases for V and 6 bases for J; bases not matched to a gene: 7. This CDR3 has 16 residues. Comment on this clone: What it recognizes is unknown.

The entirety of the isolated RNA underwent reverse transcription, so expressed TCRB transcripts were sequenced. Some clones are missing from TCRdb's copy, which holds only in-frame ones; the method was immunoSEQ multiplex PCR. The sample comprises some 900,000 clones, 15% to 20% of which are singletons, and about 0.02% rests with the top ten. Study findings and constraints: All four CD4+ subsets from Type 1 diabetes patients carried moderately but significantly shorter TCRB CDR3s.

The TCR originated in a young woman in good health. Sequenced material: naive CD4+ T cells from blood. The rearrangement joins TRBV5-1 to TRBJ2-2, with 8 bases identical to TRBD1. CDR3 in amino acids: CASSLVGAGGPGELFF. CDR3 coding DNA: TGCGCCAGCAGCTTGGTGGGAGCAGGGGGCCCCGGGGAGCTGTTTTTT.